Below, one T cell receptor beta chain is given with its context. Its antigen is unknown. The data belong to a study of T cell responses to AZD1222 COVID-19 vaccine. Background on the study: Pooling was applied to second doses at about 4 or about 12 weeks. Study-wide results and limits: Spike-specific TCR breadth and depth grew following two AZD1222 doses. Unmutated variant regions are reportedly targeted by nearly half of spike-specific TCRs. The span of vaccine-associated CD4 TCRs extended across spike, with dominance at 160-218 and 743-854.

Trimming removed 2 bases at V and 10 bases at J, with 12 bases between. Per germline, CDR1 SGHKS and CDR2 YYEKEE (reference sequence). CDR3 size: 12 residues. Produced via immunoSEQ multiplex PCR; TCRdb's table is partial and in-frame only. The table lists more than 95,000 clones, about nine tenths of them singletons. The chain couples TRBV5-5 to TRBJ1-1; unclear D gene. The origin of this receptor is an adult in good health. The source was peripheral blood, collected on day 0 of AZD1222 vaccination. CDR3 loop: CASSFRSGGAFF. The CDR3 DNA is TGTGCCAGCAGCTTCAGGTCTGGCGGAGCTTTCTTT.